The next 5 T cell receptor beta chains were all read from a single sample in a study of T cells in Graves' hyperthyroidism and ophthalmopathy. TCR beta CDR3 regions were amplified from RNA. When the TCR CDR3 underwent first-round RT-PCR, the HTBI primer set was used. From the multiplex PCR reads, TCRdb called clonotypes with MiXCR, one entry per CDR3 protein. The sample lists approximately 420,000 distinct CDR3 sequences, roughly an eighth occurring once. Specimen: blood. The origin of the receptors is a woman between 18 and 30 years old with Graves' hyperthyroidism.

A few counts support this clonotype. This chain uses TRBV24-1 with TRBJ1-2; D not certain. The V and J ends lost 4 bases and 4 bases respectively, with 21 bases between them. Germline V gene sequence: CDR1 KGHDR, CDR2 SFDVKD. The length of the CDR3 is 17 residues. This CDR3 reads CATSDPGTGGIGYGYTF. CDR3 coding DNA: TGTGCCACCAGTGACCCCGGCACGGGAGGGATCGGCTATGGCTACACCTTC.

This clonotype was seen many times. The CDR3 sequence is CASSQQGTASYEQYF. The CDR3 region has the DNA TGTGCCAGCTCACAACAGGGGACTGCCTCCTACGAGCAGTACTTC. This sequence joins TRBV2 and TRBJ2-7; a weak D match, TRBD1 (7 bases). Germline CDR1 is SNHLY and CDR2 is FYNNEI. Trimming took 8 bases from V and 0 from J, leaving 17 bases between them. There are 15 residues in the CDR3. Full variable domain (rest looked up from reference TRBV2 and TRBJ2-7): EPEVTQTPSHQVTQMGQEVILRCVPISNHLYFYWYRQILGQKVEFLVSFYNNEISEKSEIFDDQFSVERPDGSNFTLKIRSTKLEDSAMYFCASSQQGTASYEQYFGPGTRLTVT.

This clonotype was picked up many times. V is TRBV29-1 and J is TRBJ2-3, with 7 bases lining up with TRBD2. From germline, CDR1 is SQVTM and CDR2 ANQGSEA. V lost 3 bases, J lost 2 bases, and 8 bases stayed unmatched. This CDR3 spans 15 amino acids. CDR3 nucleotide sequence: TGCAGCGTTGAGGGGACTACCAAGTCCACAGATACGCAGTATTTT. Amino acid sequence: CSVEGTTKSTDTQYF.

The rearrangement links TRBV5-4 to TRBJ2-2; D possibly matches TRBD1 or TRBD2 (5 bases each). From germline, CDR1 is SGHNT and CDR2 YYREEE (reference sequence). The CDR3 length is 14 residues. V was shortened by 1 base and J by 6 bases, with 10 bases between the two germline ends. The CDR3, as DNA: TGTGCCAGCAGCTTGCAGTTGGGGGCCGGGGAGCTGTTTTTT. Translation: CASSLQLGAGELFF.

This clonotype was seen ten or more times. The chain combines TRBV6-1 with TRBJ2-7; D call uncertain. The CDR3 totals 14 residues. In germline, CDR1 is MNHNS, CDR2 SASEGT. The germline V and J ends were trimmed by 8 bases and 2 bases, with 16 bases remaining between them. This CDR3 reads CASDVAAVTYEQYF. The CDR3 DNA is TGTGCCAGCGATGTCGCTGCAGTCACCTACGAGCAGTACTTC.